The rows below give T cell receptor beta chains drawn from one sample of a study of T-cell reconstitution after alpha-beta-depleted transplantation in children. Each CDR3 protein is one row after TCRdb ran MiXCR on the PCR reads. The sample carries about 200,000 distinct CDR3 sequences, 13% to 15% recorded once. The material sequenced was PBMCs from the stem cell graft donor, taken from the stem cell graft. The receptor source for this set is a human donor who donated a stem cell graft to a child with acute lymphoblastic leukemia. CDR3s include the opening cysteine and the closing phenylalanine or tryptophan. The D gene is left open where the match is weak. Only some rows state a clone size, as once, few, many or a class for expanded clones.

many	TRBJ2-2	.	TRBV7-9	TGTGCCAGCAGCTTAGCCGACAGCCGATTAGCCGGGGAGCTGTTTTTT	CASSLADSRLAGELFF
many	TRBJ2-6	.	TRBV12-3/TRBV12-4	TGTGCCAGCAGTTTAGTGTCCGGGAATTGGCCCGTCCTGACTTTC	CASSLVSGNWPVLTF
many	TRBJ2-3	.	TRBV7-8	TGTGCCAGCACCTCCCTCTGGTCGGGAGCGGCAGATACGCAGTATTTT	CASTSLWSGAADTQYF
few	TRBJ2-5	.	TRBV20-1	TGCAGTGCACTCAAAACGGATGCTTTCCACCAAGAGACCCAGTACTTC	CSALKTDAFHQETQYF
.	TRBJ2-1	TRBD2	TRBV25-1	TGTGCCAGCAGTGAATCCTTAACTAGCGGCAGGTACAATGAGCAGTTCTTC	CASSESLTSGRYNEQFF
.	TRBJ1-1	TRBD1	TRBV27	TGTGCCAGCAGTCTTGGACAGGGGGTGAACACTGAAGCTTTCTTT	CASSLGQGVNTEAFF
.	TRBJ2-1	TRBD1	TRBV4-1	TGCGCCAGCAGCCAAGATGGGGGACAGGGGCTCAGGAGCGATGAGCAGTTCTTC	CASSQDGGQGLRSDEQFF
.	TRBJ2-5	.	TRBV19	TGTGCCAGTAGTATAGATCTGGAAACCCAGTACTTC	CASSIDLETQYF
many	TRBJ2-3	.	TRBV5-1	TGCGCCAGCAGCCAGGCGGCGAACTCAGATACGCAGTATTTT	CASSQAANSDTQYF
.	TRBJ2-1	TRBD2	TRBV5-1	TGCGCCAGCAGCTTACCGACTAGCGGGAGGGCCGAAGTCGACAATGAGCAGTTCTTC	CASSLPTSGRAEVDNEQFF
many	TRBJ2-2	TRBD2	TRBV5-1	TGCGCCAGCAGTCTAGCGGGGGGATTCTCCAGGAACACCGGGGAGCTGTTTTTT	CASSLAGGFSRNTGELFF
.	TRBJ2-7	.	TRBV6-2/TRBV6-3	TGTGCCAGCGTTGGGGGTGATAACGCCTACGAGCAGTACTTC	CASVGGDNAYEQYF
few	TRBJ2-2	.	TRBV6-2/TRBV6-3	TGTGCCAGCATCGAAGACAGGGCGGGGTCCGGGGAGCTGTTTTTT	CASIEDRAGSGELFF
many	TRBJ2-1	.	TRBV10-3	TGTGCCATCAGTGAACCCTTAACCGGGAGCACCTACAATGAGCAGTTCTTC	CAISEPLTGSTYNEQFF
many	TRBJ1-1	TRBD1	TRBV7-8	TGTGCCAGCAGCTTAGTAGGACAGGGGGTTTTTGGTACTGAAGCTTTCTTT	CASSLVGQGVFGTEAFF
many	TRBJ2-5	TRBD2	TRBV4-1	TGCGCCAGCAGCCAAGAATTTGGCGGGAGGCCCGGCCAAGAGACCCAGTACTTC	CASSQEFGGRPGQETQYF
many	TRBJ2-7	TRBD1	TRBV5-1	TGCGCCAGCAGACCCGGGACAGGGCGCGACGAGCAGTACTTC	CASRPGTGRDEQYF
many	TRBJ2-7	.	TRBV5-1	TGCGCCAGCAGCCCCCATCACGAGCAGTACTTC	CASSPHHEQYF
.	TRBJ2-3	.	TRBV2	TGTGCCAGCAGCCCTGGGGAGCCCGGCACAGATACGCAGTATTTT	CASSPGEPGTDTQYF
many	TRBJ1-2	.	TRBV20-1	TGCAGTGCCGGGGACTCTCCGGAGGGAGGCTACACCTTC	CSAGDSPEGGYTF
many	TRBJ2-3	TRBD2	TRBV4-2	TGTGCCAGCAGCCAAGCCAGCGCGGGAGAGGCAGATACGCAGTATTTT	CASSQASAGEADTQYF
many	TRBJ2-7	.	TRBV12-3/TRBV12-4	TGTGCCAGCAGTGAGAGCATAACCTACGAGCAGTACTTC	CASSESITYEQYF
many	TRBJ1-2	TRBD1	TRBV20-1	TGCAGTGCGCGCCGGGACAGGCTCTATGGCTACACCTTC	CSARRDRLYGYTF
many	TRBJ2-3	.	TRBV5-1	TGCGCCAGCAGCTTGGCCGAATTGGCAGAAACAGATACGCAGTATTTT	CASSLAELAETDTQYF
few	TRBJ2-7	.	TRBV7-9	TGTGCCAGCAGCTTTCCGGGACATACCTACGAGCAGTACTTC	CASSFPGHTYEQYF
many	TRBJ1-1	.	TRBV7-9	TGTGCCAGCAGCTTGACAGGCACGATCACTGAAGCTTTCTTT	CASSLTGTITEAFF
many	TRBJ2-1	TRBD2	TRBV5-1	TGCGCCACCAGAATAGCGGGAGGGCCGAACAATGAGCAGTTCTTC	CATRIAGGPNNEQFF
many	TRBJ2-3	TRBD2	TRBV3-1	TGTGCCAGCAGCCAAAATAGCGGGAGGAGCACAGATACGCAGTATTTT	CASSQNSGRSTDTQYF
few	TRBJ1-6	TRBD1	TRBV28	TGTGCCAGCAGTTACCGGACAGGGAACTCCTATAATTCACCCCTCCACTTT	CASSYRTGNSYNSPLHF
.	TRBJ1-5	.	TRBV28	TGTGCCAGCAGTCCTAGACAGGGCAATCAGCCCCAGCATTTT	CASSPRQGNQPQHF
.	TRBJ1-6	.	TRBV7-9	TGTGCCAGCACCAACCAATTTGGGGGCGGCTCACCCCTCCACTTT	CASTNQFGGGSPLHF
many	TRBJ1-4	TRBD1	TRBV10-3	TGTGCCATCAGTGAACAGACAGGGGGCAAACTGTTTTTT	CAISEQTGGKLFF
many	TRBJ1-1	TRBD1	TRBV4-1	TGCGCCAGCAGCCAACCGACAGGGAGGGCCACTGAAGCTTTCTTT	CASSQPTGRATEAFF
many	TRBJ1-1	TRBD1	TRBV29-1	TGCAGCGTTGATACGGACAGGGGCGCTGAAGCTTTCTTT	CSVDTDRGAEAFF
.	TRBJ1-2	TRBD1	TRBV5-1	TGCGCCAGCTCCGCCTGGACAGGCCGGGGGGATGGCTACACCTTC	CASSAWTGRGDGYTF
many	TRBJ2-7	.	TRBV7-9	TGTGCCAGCAGGACCGGGAGCAATTACGAGCAGTACTTC	CASRTGSNYEQYF
many	TRBJ2-5	TRBD2	TRBV5-5	TGTGCCAGCAGCTTCCTCGGCGGGGGGAAAGAGACCCAGTACTTC	CASSFLGGGKETQYF
many	TRBJ2-1	TRBD2	TRBV7-9	TGTGCCAGCAGCGTGGGTCCGGGAGGGCCTCCTTACAATGAGCAGTTCTTC	CASSVGPGGPPYNEQFF
many	TRBJ2-1	.	TRBV12-3/TRBV12-4	TGTGCCAGCAGTCCCTATTGGCGTGACTCCTACAATGAGCAGTTCTTC	CASSPYWRDSYNEQFF
.	TRBJ2-7	.	TRBV5-1	TGCGCCAGCAGCCCTGCGCCAGTGGGAGAGGGGCACGAGCAGTACTTC	CASSPAPVGEGHEQYF
.	TRBJ1-1	.	TRBV9	TGTGCCAGCAGCGGACAAGGGGTCGATGAAGCTTTCTTT	CASSGQGVDEAFF
many	TRBJ1-6	TRBD1	TRBV20-1	TGCAGTGCTAAGTCAACAGGGGGGTATTCACCCCTCCACTTT	CSAKSTGGYSPLHF
many	TRBJ2-7	TRBD2	TRBV20-1	TGCAGTGCTAGAGTTTCGGCGGGAGCCCTCTACGAGCAGTACTTC	CSARVSAGALYEQYF
few	TRBJ2-7	TRBD1	TRBV28	TGTGCCAGCGGGAGCCCGGGACAGGGACAAGGAGGGGACTTC	CASGSPGQGQGGDF
many	TRBJ1-2	.	TRBV4-1	TGCGCCAGCAGCCAAGAGACAGGAGCTAACTATGGCTACACCTTC	CASSQETGANYGYTF
.	TRBJ1-1	.	TRBV10-1	TGCGCCAGCAGCCGAGACCGGAAAAGTGAAGCTTTCTTT	CASSRDRKSEAFF
.	TRBJ1-2	.	TRBV30	TGTGCCTGGAGTCGGACCTCGACTAACTATGGCTACACCTTC	CAWSRTSTNYGYTF
many	TRBJ2-5	TRBD2	TRBV4-2	TGTGCCAGCAGCCAAGCAGCGGGAGTTGGAGAGACCCAGTACTTC	CASSQAAGVGETQYF
.	TRBJ1-1	.	TRBV5-4	TGTGCCAGCAGCCGGACGGGGGGGAGCACTGAAGCTTTCTTT	CASSRTGGSTEAFF
many	TRBJ1-5	.	TRBV4-1	TGCGCCAGCAGCCAACAAATGTACGAGAATCAGCCCCAGCATTTT	CASSQQMYENQPQHF
many	TRBJ2-3	TRBD2	TRBV2	TGTGCCAGCAGGAGACGACTAGCGGGAGGATCCGATACGCAGTATTTT	CASRRRLAGGSDTQYF
many	TRBJ2-1	.	TRBV6-5	TGTGCCAGCAGTTATAACGGCGGGCCCGGAGAGCAGTTCTTC	CASSYNGGPGEQFF
few	TRBJ2-7	.	TRBV12-3/TRBV12-4	TGTGCCAGCAGTCCACCTACCGGGGAGCAGTACTTC	CASSPPTGEQYF
many	TRBJ1-1	TRBD1	TRBV5-1	TGCGCCAGCAGCTTAGACAGGGAAACTGAAGCTTTCTTT	CASSLDRETEAFF
many	TRBJ2-5	.	TRBV3-1	TGTGCCAGCAGCCAGAGGGGACAAGGAGAGACCCAGTACTTC	CASSQRGQGETQYF